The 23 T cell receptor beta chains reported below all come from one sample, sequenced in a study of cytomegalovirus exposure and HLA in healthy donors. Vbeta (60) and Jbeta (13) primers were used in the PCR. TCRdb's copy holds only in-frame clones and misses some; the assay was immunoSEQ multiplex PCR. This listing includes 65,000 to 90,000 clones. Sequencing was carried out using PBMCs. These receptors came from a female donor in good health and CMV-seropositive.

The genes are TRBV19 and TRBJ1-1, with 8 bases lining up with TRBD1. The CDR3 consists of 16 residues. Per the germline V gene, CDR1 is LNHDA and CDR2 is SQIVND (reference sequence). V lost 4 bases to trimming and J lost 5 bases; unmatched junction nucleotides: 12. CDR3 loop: CASSTLRAGGDTEAFF. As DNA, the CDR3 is TGTGCCAGTAGTACCCTTAGGGCAGGGGGCGATACTGAAGCTTTCTTT. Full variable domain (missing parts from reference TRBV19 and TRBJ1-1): DGGITQSPKYLFRKEGQNVTLSCEQNLNHDAMYWYRQDPGQGLRLIYYSQIVNDFQKGDIAEGYSVSREKKESFPLTVTSAQKNPTAFYLCASSTLRAGGDTEAFFGQGTRLTVV.

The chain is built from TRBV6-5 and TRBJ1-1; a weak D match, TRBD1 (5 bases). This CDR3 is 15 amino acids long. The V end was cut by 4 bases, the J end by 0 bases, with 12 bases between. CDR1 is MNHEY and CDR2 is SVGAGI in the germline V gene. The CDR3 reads CASSFTGSMNTEAFF. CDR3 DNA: TGTGCCAGCAGTTTTACAGGATCTATGAACACTGAAGCTTTCTTT.

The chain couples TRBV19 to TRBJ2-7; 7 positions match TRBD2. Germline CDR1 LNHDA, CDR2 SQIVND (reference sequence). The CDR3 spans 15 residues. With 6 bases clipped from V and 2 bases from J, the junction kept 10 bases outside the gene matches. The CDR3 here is CASRATSVSAYEQYF. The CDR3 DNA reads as TGTGCCAGTAGAGCTACTAGCGTAAGCGCCTACGAGCAGTACTTC.

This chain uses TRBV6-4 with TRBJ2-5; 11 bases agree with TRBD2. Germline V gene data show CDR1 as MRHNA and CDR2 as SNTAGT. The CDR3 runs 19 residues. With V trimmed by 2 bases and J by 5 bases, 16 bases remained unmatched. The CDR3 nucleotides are TGTGCCAGCAGTGACCCCGTTACTAGCGGGGGCAATTGCGAGGAGACCCAGTACTTC. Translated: CASSDPVTSGGNCEETQYF.

CDR3 coding DNA: TGTGCCAGCAGTAATACAGGGGGCGACGAGCAGTACTTC. Translation gives CASSNTGGDEQYF. V usage is TRBV6-4 and J usage is TRBJ2-7, with 9 bases matching TRBD1. V gave up 5 bases and J gave up 5 bases; unmatched junction bases: 4. Germline values: CDR1 MRHNA, CDR2 SNTAGT. The CDR3 length is 13 residues.

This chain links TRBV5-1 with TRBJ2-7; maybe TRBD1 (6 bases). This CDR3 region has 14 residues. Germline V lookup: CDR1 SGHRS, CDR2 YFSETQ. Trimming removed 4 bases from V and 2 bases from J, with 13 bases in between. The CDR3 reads CASSPRQATYEQYF. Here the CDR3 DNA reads TGCGCCAGCAGCCCTCGACAGGCTACCTACGAGCAGTACTTC.

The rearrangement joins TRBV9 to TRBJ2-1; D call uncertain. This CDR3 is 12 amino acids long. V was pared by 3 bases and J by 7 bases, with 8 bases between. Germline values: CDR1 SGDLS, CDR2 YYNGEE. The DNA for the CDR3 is TGTGCCAGCAGCGCAAACAGTAATGAGCAGTTCTTC. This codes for CASSANSNEQFF.

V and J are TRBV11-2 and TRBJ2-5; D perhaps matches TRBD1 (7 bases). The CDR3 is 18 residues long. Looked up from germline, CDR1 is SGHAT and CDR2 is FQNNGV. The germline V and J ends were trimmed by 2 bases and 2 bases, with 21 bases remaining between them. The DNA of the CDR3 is TGTGCCAGCAGCTTATCGGAGGGTAACAGGGGCTATCAAGAGACCCAGTACTTC. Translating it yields CASSLSEGNRGYQETQYF.

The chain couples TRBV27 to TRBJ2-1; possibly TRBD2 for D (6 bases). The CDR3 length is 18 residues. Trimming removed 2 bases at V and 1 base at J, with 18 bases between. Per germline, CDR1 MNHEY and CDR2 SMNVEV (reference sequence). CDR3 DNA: TGTGCCAGCAGTTTACGACCACGGCGGGGATCGTCCTACAATGAGCAGTTCTTC. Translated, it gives CASSLRPRRGSSYNEQFF.

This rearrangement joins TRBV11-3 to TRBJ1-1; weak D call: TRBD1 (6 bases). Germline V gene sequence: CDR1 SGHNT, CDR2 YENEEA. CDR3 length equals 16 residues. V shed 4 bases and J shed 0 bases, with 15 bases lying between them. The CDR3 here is CASSSPGQLMNTEAFF. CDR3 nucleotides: TGTGCCAGCAGCTCTCCGGGACAACTAATGAACACTGAAGCTTTCTTT.

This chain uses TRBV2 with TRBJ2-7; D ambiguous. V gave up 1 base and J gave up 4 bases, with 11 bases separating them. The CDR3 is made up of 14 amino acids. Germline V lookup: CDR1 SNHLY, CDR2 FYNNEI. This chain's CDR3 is CASSEERGLYEQYF. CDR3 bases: TGTGCCAGCAGTGAAGAACGTGGGCTATACGAGCAGTACTTC.

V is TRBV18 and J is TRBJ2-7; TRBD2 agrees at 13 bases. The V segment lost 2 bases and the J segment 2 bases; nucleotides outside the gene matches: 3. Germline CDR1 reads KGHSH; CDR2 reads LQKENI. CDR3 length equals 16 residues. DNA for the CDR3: TGTGCCAGCTCACCATGGGGACTAGCGGGGACCTACGAGCAGTACTTC. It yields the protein CASSPWGLAGTYEQYF.

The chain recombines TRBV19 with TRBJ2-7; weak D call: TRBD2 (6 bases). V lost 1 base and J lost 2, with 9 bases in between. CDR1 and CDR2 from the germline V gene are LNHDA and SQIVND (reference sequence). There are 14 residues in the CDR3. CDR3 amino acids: CASSIVGGTYEQYF. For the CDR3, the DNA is TGTGCCAGTAGTATAGTTGGGGGGACCTACGAGCAGTACTTC.

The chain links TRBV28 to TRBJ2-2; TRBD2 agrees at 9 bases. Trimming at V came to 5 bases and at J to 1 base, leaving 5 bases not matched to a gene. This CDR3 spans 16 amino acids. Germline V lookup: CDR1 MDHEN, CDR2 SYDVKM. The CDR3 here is CASSLLTSGNTGELFF. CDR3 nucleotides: TGTGCCAGCAGTCTACTGACTAGCGGGAACACCGGGGAGCTGTTTTTT.

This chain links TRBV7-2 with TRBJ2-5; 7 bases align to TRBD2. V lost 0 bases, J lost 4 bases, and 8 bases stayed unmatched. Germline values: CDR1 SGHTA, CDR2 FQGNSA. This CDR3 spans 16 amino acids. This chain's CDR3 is CASSLAPVAGRETQYF. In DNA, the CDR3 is TGTGCCAGCAGCTTAGCGCCGGTAGCGGGCCGAGAGACCCAGTACTTC.

The CDR3 spells CASSTQYRGRWSETQYF. Here the CDR3 DNA reads TGTGCCAGTAGTACCCAATACAGGGGGCGATGGAGCGAGACCCAGTACTTC. The rearrangement links TRBV19 to TRBJ2-5; 9 bases match TRBD1. The germline V gene has CDR1 LNHDA and CDR2 SQIVND (reference sequence). The CDR3 contains 17 residues. Unmatched junction bases numbered 14, after V lost 4 bases and J lost 5 bases.

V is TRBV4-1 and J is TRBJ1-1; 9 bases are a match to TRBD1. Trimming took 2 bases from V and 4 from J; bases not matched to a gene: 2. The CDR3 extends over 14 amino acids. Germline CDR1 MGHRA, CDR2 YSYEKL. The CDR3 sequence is CASSQLDRGTEAFF. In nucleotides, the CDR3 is TGCGCCAGCAGCCAATTGGACAGGGGCACTGAAGCTTTCTTT.

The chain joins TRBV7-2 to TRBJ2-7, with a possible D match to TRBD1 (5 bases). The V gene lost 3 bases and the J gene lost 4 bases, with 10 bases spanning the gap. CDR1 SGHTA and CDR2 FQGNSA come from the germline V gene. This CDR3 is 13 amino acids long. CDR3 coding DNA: TGTGCCAGCAGCTTCGCAGGGTCTTACGAGCAGTACTTC. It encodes CASSFAGSYEQYF.

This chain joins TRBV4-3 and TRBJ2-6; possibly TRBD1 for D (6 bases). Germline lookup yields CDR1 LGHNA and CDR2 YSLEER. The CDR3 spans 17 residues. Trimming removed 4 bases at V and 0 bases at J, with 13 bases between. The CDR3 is CASSPEDRASGANVLTF. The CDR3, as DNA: TGCGCCAGCAGCCCAGAGGACAGAGCCTCTGGGGCCAACGTCCTGACTTTC.

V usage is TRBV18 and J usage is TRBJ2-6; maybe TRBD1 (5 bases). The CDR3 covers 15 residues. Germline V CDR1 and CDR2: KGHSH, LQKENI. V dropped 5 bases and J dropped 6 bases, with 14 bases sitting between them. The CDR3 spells CASSGRQTQANVLTF. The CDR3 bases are TGTGCCAGCTCAGGGCGACAGACGCAGGCCAACGTCCTGACTTTC.

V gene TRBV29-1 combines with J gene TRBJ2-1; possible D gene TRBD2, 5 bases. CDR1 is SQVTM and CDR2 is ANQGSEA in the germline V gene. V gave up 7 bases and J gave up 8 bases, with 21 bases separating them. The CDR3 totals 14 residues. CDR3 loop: CSGTADWSVDEQFF. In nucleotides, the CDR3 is TGCAGCGGGACGGCGGACTGGAGTGTCGATGAGCAGTTCTTC.

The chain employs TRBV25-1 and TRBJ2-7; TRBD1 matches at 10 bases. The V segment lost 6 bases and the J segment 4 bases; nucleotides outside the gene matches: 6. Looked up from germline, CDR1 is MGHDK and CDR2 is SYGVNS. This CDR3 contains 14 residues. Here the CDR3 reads CASRVWDRGYEQYF. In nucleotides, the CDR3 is TGTGCCAGCAGGGTATGGGACAGGGGATACGAGCAGTACTTC.

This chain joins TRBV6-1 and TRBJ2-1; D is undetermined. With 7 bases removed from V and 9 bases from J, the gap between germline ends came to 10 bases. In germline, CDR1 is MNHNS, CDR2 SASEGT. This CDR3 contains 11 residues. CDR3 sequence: CASTHPGEQFF. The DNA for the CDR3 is TGTGCCAGCACCCATCCCGGTGAGCAGTTCTTC.